Sequencing of this T cell receptor (beta chain) was carried out in a study of T cells of healthy individuals. In this sample, this clonotype turned up a few times. TCRdb reprocessed the 5' RACE reads via MiXCR and lists one record per CDR3 protein. The sample has over 95,000 distinct CDR3 sequences; 17% are singletons. This clonotype originated in a human donor in good health.

Written as DNA, the CDR3 is TGTGCCAGTAGTATTGGCAACAATGGAGAGACCCAGTACTTC. It is translated as CASSIGNNGETQYF. This chain connects TRBV19 to TRBJ2-5; D call uncertain. CDR3 length: 14 amino acids. Deletions cut 3 bases from V and 4 bases from J, with 12 bases between. Germline CDR1 reads LNHDA; CDR2 reads SQIVND (reference sequence).